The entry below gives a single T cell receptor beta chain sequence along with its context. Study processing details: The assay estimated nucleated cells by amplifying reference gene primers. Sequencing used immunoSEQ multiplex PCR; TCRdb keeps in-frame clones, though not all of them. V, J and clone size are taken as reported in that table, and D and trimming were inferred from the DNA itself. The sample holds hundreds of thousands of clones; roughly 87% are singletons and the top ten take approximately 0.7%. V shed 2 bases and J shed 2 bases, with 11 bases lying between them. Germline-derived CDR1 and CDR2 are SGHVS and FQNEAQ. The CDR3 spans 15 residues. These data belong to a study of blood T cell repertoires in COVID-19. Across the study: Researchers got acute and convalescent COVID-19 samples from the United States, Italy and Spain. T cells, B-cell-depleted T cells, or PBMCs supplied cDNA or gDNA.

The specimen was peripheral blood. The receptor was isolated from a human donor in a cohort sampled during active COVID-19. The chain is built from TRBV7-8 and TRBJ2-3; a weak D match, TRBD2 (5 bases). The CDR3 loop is CASSLRLFSTDTQYF. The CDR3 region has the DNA TGTGCCAGCAGCTTAAGACTATTCTCCACAGATACGCAGTATTTT.